These T cell receptor beta chains were read from a single sample in a study of cytomegalovirus exposure and HLA in healthy donors. Sequenced by immunoSEQ multiplex PCR; TCRdb stores in-frame clones only, minus some. The sample comprises 200,000 to 300,000 clones, roughly 81% of which are singletons, and approximately 2% rests with the top ten. Sample: PBMCs. Receptor source: a woman aged 40 to 49 in good health and CMV-seropositive. CDR3s include the opening cysteine and the closing phenylalanine or tryptophan.

v_gene	j_gene	CDR3aa
TRBV7-9	TRBJ1-2	CASSLDPTGSYGYTF
TRBV5-1	TRBJ2-1	CASSPAGGSYNEQFF
TRBV7-2	TRBJ2-3	CASSYIAGGGSTDTQYF
TRBV6-4	TRBJ1-4	CASSVSGGPNEKLFF
TRBV5-1	TRBJ1-2	CASSSVARDRVNYGYTF
TRBV27	TRBJ1-1	CASSPRTGSFTEAFF
TRBV19	TRBJ2-1	CASRSVAGGGYNEQFF
TRBV11-2	TRBJ2-7	CASTGTGSSYEQYF
TRBV7-2	TRBJ2-2	CASQREGTGELFF
TRBV5-1	TRBJ2-3	CASSLVGTVTDTQYF
TRBV30	TRBJ2-7	CAWSVSFRGANEQYF
TRBV28	TRBJ2-2	CASSFFISPGELFF
TRBV6-5	TRBJ2-6	CASSSGRSGANVLTF
TRBV25-1	TRBJ2-6	CASSEPRLSGANVLTF
TRBV11-3	TRBJ1-4	CASSWGTGDRGEKLFF
TRBV11-2	TRBJ2-2	CASSLVGLAPNTGELFF
TRBV4-3	TRBJ2-7	CASSLTGSYEQYF
TRBV10-3	TRBJ2-1	CAISEPRGQGDNEQFF
TRBV6-6	TRBJ2-7	CASSYSLRGAYEQYF
TRBV29-1	TRBJ2-3	CSVEGAGLTDTQYF
TRBV5-4	TRBJ2-1	CASSLDRGSYNEQFF
TRBV4-2	TRBJ2-1	CASSQDQAGGYNEQFF
TRBV7-3	TRBJ2-1	CASSLANRDHEQFF
TRBV4-3	TRBJ2-7	CASSQGSGSGNEQYF
TRBV5-6	TRBJ1-6	CASSDGTGDNSPLHF
TRBV25-1	TRBJ1-1	CASTRGSEAFF
TRBV30	TRBJ1-2	CAWSGGGHGYTF
TRBV5-6	TRBJ1-1	CASSNRGLNTEAFF
TRBV29-1	TRBJ2-7	CSAQRERPLEQYF
TRBV5-1	TRBJ2-5	CASSGRGGETQYF
TRBV6-5	TRBJ1-4	CASSWTATNEKLFF
TRBV11-3	TRBJ2-1	CASSLDPPGSGEEQFF
TRBV10-3	TRBJ1-3	CAIRSAGNTIYF
TRBV30	TRBJ2-1	CAWSVRDGGRNEQFF
TRBV27	TRBJ2-7	CASSHKPPGGSGSYEQYF
TRBV28	TRBJ2-2	CASSPVDRGLTGELFF
TRBV28	TRBJ1-4	CASRPSGGEKLFF
TRBV7-9	TRBJ1-2	CASSLAEYGYTF
TRBV2	TRBJ2-7	CASSEGQGAVYEQYF
TRBV7-9	TRBJ2-1	CASSFLKGTSSDNEQFF